This T cell receptor (beta chain) was sequenced during a study of OX40 agonist ivuxolimab in advanced cancers. Looking at the study overall: The patients received ivuxolimab by intravenous route every 2 weeks at 0.01 to 10 mg/kg. Broader study findings: CD8+ T cells were the subset that, on average, had more expanded clones than CD4+.

A remark on this clone: Its cognate antigen is unknown.

The table came from immunoSEQ multiplex PCR; TCRdb's copy has only in-frame clones and leaves some out. Of approximately 82,000 clones detected, about 88% appear once; the ten largest clones hold about 4%. Germline CDR1 reads SEHNR; CDR2 reads FQNEAQ (reference sequence). Trimming removed 5 bases from V and 5 bases from J; junction bases left unmatched: 13. This CDR3 contains 16 residues. The chain has TRBV7-9 and TRBJ2-5; 8 bases map to TRBD1. The specimen was CD4+ or CD8+ T cells sorted from blood, collected in a trial of the OX40 agonist ivuxolimab. The TCR comes from an adult with an advanced solid tumor such as melanoma, head and neck, liver or kidney cancer. The CDR3 sequence: CASSRGQAQVAETQYF. Written as DNA, the CDR3 is TGTGCCAGCAGCAGGGGACAGGCGCAAGTGGCCGAGACCCAGTACTTC.